The 6 T cell receptor beta chains listed next were all sequenced from one sample in a study of human T cells and chemical hapten exposure. The time point was: patch test 1, 2 weeks after DPC sensitization. This sample's treatment: therapeutic diphenylcyclopropenone sensitization with weekly scalp DPC. Extraction yielded total RNA from whole blood (unfractionated). A single record per CDR3 protein comes from TCRdb applying MiXCR to the RACE reads. The repertoire includes approximately 43,000 distinct CDR3 sequences, under 4.5% of them detected once, and roughly 24% sits in the top ten. The material was whole blood, obtained in connection with sensitization to the hapten diphenylcyclopropenone (DPC). Source of these receptors: a man in his forties or fifties with alopecia areata. Some clones in this sample may be carry-over from other donors' samples.

This clonotype was seen ten or more times. The V and J genes are TRBV6-5 and TRBJ2-2, with TRBD1 matching over 7 bases. V shed 7 bases and J 0 bases; nucleotides not matched to a gene: 14. Germline V gene data show CDR1 as MNHEY and CDR2 as SVGAGI. The CDR3 spans 18 residues. The CDR3 region has the DNA TGTGCCAGCAAAAGCGTATTTCCCGGGACAGCGAACACCGGGGAGCTGTTTTTT. Protein: CASKSVFPGTANTGELFF.

This clonotype occurred many times. The chain combines TRBV7-2 with TRBJ2-1, with D uncertain. This CDR3 has 16 residues. With 0 bases removed from V and 0 bases from J, the gap between germline ends came to 9 bases. In germline, CDR1 is SGHTA, CDR2 FQGNSA. The CDR3 region has the DNA TGTGCCAGCAGCTTAGCGGCCTCTCGCTCCTACAATGAGCAGTTCTTC. It translates to CASSLAASRSYNEQFF.

This clonotype was counted at least ten times. The chain recombines TRBV6-2 or TRBV6-3 with TRBJ2-7; 9 bases map to TRBD2. CDR1 is MNHEY and CDR2 is SVGEGT in the germline V gene. V trimming: 6 bases; J trimming: 4 bases; junction bases outside the gene matches: 10. This CDR3 spans 15 amino acids. Written as DNA, the CDR3 is TGTGCCAGCAGAACGCTAGGGAGCGGGAGGTACGAGCAGTACTTC. Protein product: CASRTLGSGRYEQYF.

This clonotype was picked up many times. This sequence joins TRBV7-2 and TRBJ2-7; D tentatively reads TRBD1 or TRBD2 (5 bases each). V lost 5 bases and J 2 bases, leaving 10 bases between the germline ends. The CDR3 is 13 residues long. The V gene's germline CDR1 is SGHTA and CDR2 FQGNSA. The CDR3 region has the DNA TGTGCCAGCAGCACCGGGGCCGCCTACGAGCAGTACTTC. As protein: CASSTGAAYEQYF.

This clonotype was counted many times. CDR3 DNA sequence: TGTGCCAGCAGGGAGAAAGGGACAGCTATAGATACGCAGTATTTT. Its protein is CASREKGTAIDTQYF. This chain links TRBV12-3 or TRBV12-4 with TRBJ2-3, with 7 bases identical to TRBD1. This CDR3 spans 15 amino acids. V gave up 6 bases and J gave up 5 bases; unmatched junction bases: 11.

This clonotype showed up many times. This rearrangement joins TRBV25-1 to TRBJ2-3; D is uncertain. Germline-derived CDR1 and CDR2 are MGHDK and SYGVNS. Deletions cut 1 base from V and 6 bases from J, with 5 bases between. The CDR3 loop spans 12 amino acids. In DNA form, the CDR3 reads TGTGCCAGCAGTGAATTGGAGGATACGCAGTATTTT. Translated, it gives CASSELEDTQYF.